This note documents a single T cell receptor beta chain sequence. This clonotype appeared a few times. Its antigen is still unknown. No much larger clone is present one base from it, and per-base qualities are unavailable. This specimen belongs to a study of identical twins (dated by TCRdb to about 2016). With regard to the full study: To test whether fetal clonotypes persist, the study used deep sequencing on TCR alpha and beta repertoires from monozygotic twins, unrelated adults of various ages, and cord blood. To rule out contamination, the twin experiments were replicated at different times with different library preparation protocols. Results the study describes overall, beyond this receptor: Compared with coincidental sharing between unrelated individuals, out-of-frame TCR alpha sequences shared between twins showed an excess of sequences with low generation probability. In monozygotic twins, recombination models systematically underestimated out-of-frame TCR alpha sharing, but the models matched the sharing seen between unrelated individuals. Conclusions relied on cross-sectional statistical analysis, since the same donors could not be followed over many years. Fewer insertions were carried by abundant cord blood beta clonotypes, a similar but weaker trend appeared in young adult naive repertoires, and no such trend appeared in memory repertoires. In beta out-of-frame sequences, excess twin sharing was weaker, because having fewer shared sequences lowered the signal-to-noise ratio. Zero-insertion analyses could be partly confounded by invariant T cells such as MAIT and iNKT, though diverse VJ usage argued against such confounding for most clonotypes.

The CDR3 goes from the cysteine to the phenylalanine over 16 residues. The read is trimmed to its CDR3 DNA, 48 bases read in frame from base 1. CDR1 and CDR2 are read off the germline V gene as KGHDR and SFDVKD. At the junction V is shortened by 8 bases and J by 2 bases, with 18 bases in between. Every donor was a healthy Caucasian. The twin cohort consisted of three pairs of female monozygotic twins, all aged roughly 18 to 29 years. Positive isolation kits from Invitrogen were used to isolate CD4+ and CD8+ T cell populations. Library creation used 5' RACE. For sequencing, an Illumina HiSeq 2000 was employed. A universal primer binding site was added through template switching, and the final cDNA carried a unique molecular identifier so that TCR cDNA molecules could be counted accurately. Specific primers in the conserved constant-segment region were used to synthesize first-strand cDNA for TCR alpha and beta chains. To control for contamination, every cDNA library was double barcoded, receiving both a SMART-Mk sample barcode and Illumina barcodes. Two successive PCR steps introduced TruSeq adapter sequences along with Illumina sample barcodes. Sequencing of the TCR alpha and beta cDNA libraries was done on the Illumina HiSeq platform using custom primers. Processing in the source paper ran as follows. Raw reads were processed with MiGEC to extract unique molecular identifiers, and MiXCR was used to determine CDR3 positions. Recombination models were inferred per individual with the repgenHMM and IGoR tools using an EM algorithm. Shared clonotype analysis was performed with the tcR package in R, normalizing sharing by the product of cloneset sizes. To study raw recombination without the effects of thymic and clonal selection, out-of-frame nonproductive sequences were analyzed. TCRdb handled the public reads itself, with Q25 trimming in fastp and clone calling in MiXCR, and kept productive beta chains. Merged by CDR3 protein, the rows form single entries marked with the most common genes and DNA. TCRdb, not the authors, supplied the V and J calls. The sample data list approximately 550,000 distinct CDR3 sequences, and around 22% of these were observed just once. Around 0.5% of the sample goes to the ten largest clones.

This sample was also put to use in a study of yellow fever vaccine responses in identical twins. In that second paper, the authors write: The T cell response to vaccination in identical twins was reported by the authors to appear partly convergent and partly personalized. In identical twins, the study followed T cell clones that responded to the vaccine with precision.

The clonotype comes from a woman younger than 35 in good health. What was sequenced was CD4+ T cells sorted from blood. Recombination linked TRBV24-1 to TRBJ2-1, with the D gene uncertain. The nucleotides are TGTGCCACCATAGGTAAGAGAATGGGAACCTACAATGAGCAGTTCTTC. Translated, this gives CATIGKRMGTYNEQFF.